This record concerns one T cell receptor (beta chain) sequence. Its antigen is not known. Treatment meaning: about 20 received Ad26.COV2.S at low or high dose, single or two shots; 5 received placebo; per-sample allocation not given. The investigators took samples on day 63 after the first vaccine or placebo injection. The administered vaccine (an Ad26 vector) expressed Wuhan-strain SARS-CoV-2 spike. The data belong to a study of Ad26.COV2.S vaccination and SARS-CoV-2 variants. Study background: A participant enrolled in the COV1001 Ad26.COV2.S trial arm provided the sample.

Broader study findings: Relative to placebo recipients, vaccine recipients exhibited elevated spike-specific TCR breadth. A substantial breadth of spike-specific CD8+ and CD4+ T cell responses after vaccination has been reported.

Measured with immunoSEQ multiplex PCR; TCRdb has only the in-frame clones, and not every one. The data contain 300,000 to 350,000 clones, 75% to 90% of them singletons. The CDR3 has 15 amino acids. Germline V CDR1 and CDR2: MNHEY, SVGAGI. With V trimmed by 8 bases and J by 6 bases, 11 bases remained unmatched. This specimen was peripheral blood, taken in a trial of Ad26.COV2.S vaccine versus placebo. The clonotype was recovered from a person between 18 and 60 years old who received the Ad26.COV2.S COVID-19 vaccine or a placebo. This chain links TRBV6-5 with TRBJ1-5, with 9 bases matching TRBD1. The CDR3 DNA is TGTGCCAGCCTGCCGGGACAGGGTTTTATTCAGCCCCAGCATTTT. As protein: CASLPGQGFIQPQHF.